What follows is one TCR beta chain and its context. This clone was seen only once. It has no known antigen specificity. There are no base qualities to consult, and no much larger clone falls within one base. The library was made by the immunoSEQ multiplex PCR assay. Under the source paper's analysis protocol: To diagnose cytomegalovirus status from the catalog of TCR beta chain sequences, a statistical classification framework was built. Held by TCRdb, this immuneACCESS table contains in-frame sequences only and omits some clones. Under half of the omission traces to an unresolved V gene where checked; the cause of the rest is unknown. That table is the source of V, J and clone size, and D and trimming were worked out from the DNA. For this sample there are approximately 210,000 clones; roughly 83% appear just once. Of the sample, more than 1.2% falls within the top ten clones. The donors were included in the validation cohort of 130 or so subjects, a group kept apart from the roughly 670-subject first cohort.

The data are from a study of cytomegalovirus exposure and HLA in healthy donors listed by TCRdb under 2017. Broadly, across the study: The 670 or so repertoires of the first cohort and the 95 to 150 validation repertoires were produced on the same platform, according to a later analysis. To predict cytomegalovirus infection status, the study brought together high-throughput TCR immunosequencing, statistical association of individual TCRs with disease status, and machine learning. A separate validation cohort of roughly 110 different subjects was used in addition to the roughly 670-subject first cohort. The study aimed to test whether signatures of past pathogen exposure could be identified by cataloging public T cell receptors. What the authors observed across the whole study: In the study, about 150 TCR beta chains were listed as associated with cytomegalovirus. The validation cohort had no HLA typing available for a later analysis, so co-occurrence within that cohort was assessed over all 120 or so repertoires. While some public TCRs were present in many individuals, most TCR sequences turned up only very rarely across donors. Three of the identified cytomegalovirus-associated TCR beta chains were confirmed in vitro to be specific for cytomegalovirus antigens. The authors suggested that the approach could potentially be extended to other disease states and immunological phenotypes. The classifier was reported to diagnose cytomegalovirus status with high specificity and sensitivity in both the original cohort and the validation cohort. Subsequent analysis determined that TCRs grouped into clusters in the first cohort also showed a tendency toward co-occurrence across the 120 or so validation repertoires, and approximately 94% of cluster scores exceeded 0.

The CDR3 holds 12 amino acids from the cysteine to the phenylalanine. Solely the CDR3 DNA is kept, with 36 bases framed from the first base. Trimming costs V 1 base and J 7 bases, and their ends lie 8 bases apart. The germline V gene (reference sequence) provides CDR1 LNHDA and CDR2 SQIVND. This receptor was taken from a woman aged 18 to 35 in good health and CMV-seronegative. Here the chain combines TRBV19 and TRBJ2-7; 6 matching bases give a weak D call of TRBD1. The sequenced material came from PBMCs. The sequence in DNA is TGTGCCAGTAGTATAGCCGGACAGGAGCAGTACTTC. Its protein product is CASSIAGQEQYF.